The T cell receptor beta chain under discussion was sequenced for a study of T cell responses to AZD1222 COVID-19 vaccine. General study findings and limits: Donors in the cohort were predominantly white British and more often female, and clonal diversity was possibly underestimated.

This CDR3 region has 15 residues. Germline V gene lookup returns CDR1 SGHRS and CDR2 YFSETQ. Between the trimmed V and J ends, which lost 1 base and 7 bases, there was a span of 14 bases. This clone was detected once. Its matching antigen is unknown. Clones were read by immunoSEQ multiplex PCR, and TCRdb kept only the in-frame ones, dropping some. The sample lists around 150,000 clones, roughly nine tenths occurring once. The material was peripheral blood, obtained on day 0 of MenACWY control vaccination. The sequence was obtained from an adult in good health. This rearrangement joins TRBV5-1 to TRBJ1-4; D gene unclear. DNA for the CDR3: TGCGCCAGCAGCTTGTCATCGGGGTCGGTTGAAAAACTGTTTTTT. Translating it yields CASSLSSGSVEKLFF. The entire variable domain, with the rest obtained from reference TRBV5-1 and TRBJ1-4, is as follows: KAGVTQTPRYLIKTRGQQVTLSCSPISGHRSVSWYQQTPGQGLQFLFEYFSETQRNKGNFPGRFSGRQFSNSRSEMNVSTLELGDSALYLCASSLSSGSVEKLFFGSGTQLSVL.